This T cell receptor beta chain was identified during a study of STAT3 mutations in large granular lymphocyte leukemia. Study-level background: Among longitudinally sequenced T-LGLL patients, roughly half had canonical activating STAT3 mutations detected. Over half of T-LGLL patients had one or more immunosuppressive regimens.

This clone was observed a single time. Its antigen is as yet unknown. Findings of the study overall: Every T-cell large granular lymphocyte leukemia patient had at least one immunodominant TCR beta clonotype.

TCRbeta libraries averaged around 39,000 productive templates per sample. Clones were read by immunoSEQ multiplex PCR, and TCRdb kept only the in-frame ones, dropping some. The table includes over 8,000 clones, roughly nine tenths detected once. This sequence originates from a man older than 75 with T-cell large granular lymphocyte leukemia. Some clones in this sample may be carry-over from other donors' samples. Sequencing used peripheral blood mononuclear cells.

This CDR3 reads CAWSVWGTRNTEAFF. The CDR3 bases are TGTGCCTGGAGTGTATGGGGGACCCGAAACACTGAAGCTTTCTTT. The V gene is TRBV30, the J gene TRBJ1-1; tentative D call: TRBD1 (5 bases). The ends were cut back, 0 bases at V and 2 bases at J, with 13 bases in the middle. The CDR3 sequence is 15 residues long. Germline values: CDR1 GTSNPN, CDR2 SVGIG (reference sequence).